This TCR beta chain stems from a study of blood T cell repertoires in COVID-19. Original analysis: Cell counts per sample came from amplifying reference gene primers. Assay: immunoSEQ multiplex PCR; the TCRdb copy retains only in-frame clones and omits some. The DNA gave D and trimming, while V, J and clone size come from that table. Counted here are 150,000 to 200,000 clones, around nine tenths occurring once; the ten biggest clones make up around 3%. The material sequenced was peripheral blood. The clonotype comes from a man aged 35 to 55 with active or convalescent COVID-19.

Written as DNA, the CDR3 is TGTGCCAGCAGCTTAGCTGGGACTAGCGGGCGGACAGATACGCAGTATTTT. It encodes CASSLAGTSGRTDTQYF. V usage is TRBV7-9 and J usage is TRBJ2-3; TRBD2 matches 12 bases. V lost 0 bases, J lost 3 bases, and 4 bases stayed unmatched. The CDR3 runs 17 residues. Per the germline V gene, CDR1 is SEHNR and CDR2 is FQNEAQ (reference sequence).